This is a list of T cell receptor beta chains from one sample in a study of PD-L1 blockade in urothelial cancer. Using immunoSEQ multiplex PCR, the repertoire was profiled, and TCRdb retains in-frame clones only, with some absent. The sample records 38,000 or so clones, around 82% being singletons. Material: PBMCs, obtained around atezolizumab (anti-PD-L1) treatment. These receptors were taken from a man between 60 and 75 years old with urothelial cancer. Both conserved end residues are part of each CDR3. A D gene is named only where the DNA matches it firmly. Only part of the rows carry a size: once, few, many, or a class if the clone is expanded.

d_gene: TRBD1
j_gene: TRBJ2-7
abundance: .
v_gene: TRBV5-1
CDR3aa: CASSLGGTGGGNEQYF
CDR3nt: TGCGCCAGCAGCTTGGGGGGGACAGGGGGCGGAAACGAGCAGTACTTC

d_gene: .
j_gene: TRBJ2-5
abundance: once
v_gene: TRBV7-6
CDR3aa: CASSPQRETQYF
CDR3nt: TGTGCCAGCAGCCCCCAGCGGGAGACCCAGTACTTC

d_gene: .
j_gene: TRBJ1-6
abundance: few
v_gene: TRBV27
CDR3aa: CASSLSGKEDSPLHF
CDR3nt: TGTGCCAGCAGTTTATCGGGGAAGGAGGATTCACCCCTCCACTTT

d_gene: .
j_gene: TRBJ1-1
abundance: .
v_gene: TRBV15
CDR3aa: CATSSRAGLNTEAFF
CDR3nt: TGTGCCACCAGCAGTAGGGCGGGGCTGAACACTGAAGCTTTCTTT

d_gene: .
j_gene: TRBJ1-1
abundance: .
v_gene: TRBV28
CDR3aa: CASSLQGQTEAFF
CDR3nt: TGTGCCAGCAGCCTGCAGGGTCAGACTGAAGCTTTCTTT

d_gene: .
j_gene: TRBJ2-7
abundance: .
v_gene: TRBV2
CDR3aa: CASMGGPPYEQYF
CDR3nt: TGTGCCAGCATGGGGGGGCCACCCTACGAGCAGTACTTC

d_gene: .
j_gene: TRBJ1-1
abundance: few
v_gene: TRBV11-2
CDR3aa: CASSLNRANTEAFF
CDR3nt: TGTGCCAGCAGCTTAAACAGGGCGAACACTGAAGCTTTCTTT

d_gene: .
j_gene: TRBJ2-7
abundance: few
v_gene: TRBV7-9
CDR3aa: CASRQGGGGEQYF
CDR3nt: TGTGCCAGCAGACAGGGCGGCGGGGGCGAGCAGTACTTC

d_gene: TRBD2
j_gene: TRBJ2-2
abundance: few
v_gene: TRBV4-2
CDR3aa: CASSQDRWASGGLNTGELFF
CDR3nt: TGTGCCAGCAGCCAAGATAGGTGGGCTAGCGGGGGCCTGAACACCGGGGAGCTGTTTTTT

d_gene: TRBD1
j_gene: TRBJ1-1
abundance: .
v_gene: TRBV6-1
CDR3aa: CASSLSVQGSEAFF
CDR3nt: TGTGCCAGCAGTTTATCTGTACAGGGGTCTGAAGCTTTCTTT

d_gene: .
j_gene: TRBJ1-4
abundance: once
v_gene: TRBV9
CDR3aa: CASSVVGGNNEKLFF
CDR3nt: TGTGCCAGCAGCGTAGTCGGAGGCAATAATGAAAAACTGTTTTTT

d_gene: TRBD1
j_gene: TRBJ1-4
abundance: .
v_gene: TRBV2
CDR3aa: CASSETQDRRTEKLFF
CDR3nt: TGTGCCAGCAGTGAAACTCAGGACAGGAGAACTGAAAAACTGTTTTTT

d_gene: TRBD2
j_gene: TRBJ2-7
abundance: .
v_gene: TRBV28
CDR3aa: CASSLWGLAGSSYEQYF
CDR3nt: TGTGCCAGCAGTTTATGGGGACTAGCGGGATCTTCCTACGAGCAGTACTTC

d_gene: TRBD2
j_gene: TRBJ2-1
abundance: .
v_gene: TRBV15
CDR3aa: CATSGRQRERYNEQFF
CDR3nt: TGTGCCACCAGCGGTCGGCAGCGGGAGAGGTACAATGAGCAGTTCTTC

d_gene: .
j_gene: TRBJ1-5
abundance: .
v_gene: TRBV7-2
CDR3aa: CASSLVGDIGGNQPQHF
CDR3nt: TGTGCCAGCAGCTTAGTTGGTGACATAGGGGGCAATCAGCCCCAGCATTTT

d_gene: .
j_gene: TRBJ2-7
abundance: .
v_gene: TRBV5-5
CDR3aa: CASSLENRAYEQYF
CDR3nt: TGTGCCAGCAGCTTGGAAAACAGGGCCTACGAGCAGTACTTC

d_gene: .
j_gene: TRBJ1-1
abundance: .
v_gene: TRBV18
CDR3aa: CASSPPIGTEAFF
CDR3nt: TGTGCCAGCTCACCACCGATCGGCACTGAAGCTTTCTTT

d_gene: .
j_gene: TRBJ1-1
abundance: .
v_gene: TRBV10-3
CDR3aa: CATMAGGDTEAFF
CDR3nt: TGTGCCACCATGGCTGGGGGGGACACTGAAGCTTTCTTT

d_gene: TRBD2
j_gene: TRBJ2-3
abundance: .
v_gene: TRBV28
CDR3aa: CASHGLAGGTSTDTQYF
CDR3nt: TGTGCCAGCCACGGACTAGCGGGGGGAACTAGCACAGATACGCAGTATTTT

d_gene: TRBD1
j_gene: TRBJ2-7
abundance: .
v_gene: TRBV28
CDR3aa: CASRRQGITYEQYF
CDR3nt: TGTGCCAGCAGGAGACAGGGGATCACCTACGAGCAGTACTTC

d_gene: .
j_gene: TRBJ2-2
abundance: .
v_gene: TRBV9
CDR3aa: CASSDLQVRNTGELFF
CDR3nt: TGTGCCAGCAGCGACCTACAGGTTAGGAACACCGGGGAGCTGTTTTTT

d_gene: TRBD1
j_gene: TRBJ2-1
abundance: .
v_gene: TRBV5-1
CDR3aa: CASSLGQGAHEQFF
CDR3nt: TGCGCCAGCAGCTTGGGTCAGGGGGCCCATGAGCAGTTCTTC

d_gene: TRBD2
j_gene: TRBJ2-5
abundance: .
v_gene: TRBV28
CDR3aa: CASSLGLAVETQYF
CDR3nt: TGTGCCAGCAGTTTAGGACTAGCGGTGGAGACCCAGTACTTC